This entry lists 16 T cell receptor beta chains sequenced from one sample in a study of shared clonotypes between healthy human individuals. Clones were read by immunoSEQ multiplex PCR, and TCRdb kept only the in-frame ones, dropping some. The sample shows around 440,000 clones, around 77% of them seen only once. Sequencing was done on a sample of PBMCs. These receptors originate from a woman in her thirties or forties in good health. Some clones in this sample may be carry-over from other donors' samples.

This clone appeared once. The J gene is TRBJ2-3, the V gene TRBV2; tentatively, D is TRBD2 (6 bases). The length of the CDR3 is 14 residues. Germline V gene data show CDR1 as SNHLY and CDR2 as FYNNEI. Trimming took 6 bases from V and 1 from J, leaving 11 bases between them. Here the CDR3 DNA reads TGTGCCAGCAGCTTAGCTAGCGGCACAGATACGCAGTATTTT. Protein sequence: CASSLASGTDTQYF. The whole variable domain, filled in from reference TRBV2 and TRBJ2-3, reads EPEVTQTPSHQVTQMGQEVILRCVPISNHLYFYWYRQILGQKVEFLVSFYNNEISEKSEIFDDQFSVERPDGSNFTLKIRSTKLEDSAMYFCASSLASGTDTQYFGPGTRLTVL.

The rearrangement links TRBV25-1 to TRBJ2-6; D not certain. CDR3 size: 13 residues. Germline-derived CDR1 and CDR2 are MGHDK and SYGVNS. The germline V and J ends were trimmed by 3 bases and 4 bases, with 4 bases remaining between them. CDR3 nucleotide sequence: TGTGCCAGCAGTGAGCAGGGGGCCAACGTCCTGACTTTC. This gives the protein CASSEQGANVLTF.

The CDR3 bases are TGTGCCACCAGCAGAGATAAAGGGTCCGGGGCCAACGTCCTGACTTTC. Translated: CATSRDKGSGANVLTF. The J gene is TRBJ2-6, the V gene TRBV15; D call uncertain. Per the germline V gene, CDR1 is LNHNV and CDR2 is YYDKDF (reference sequence). CDR3 length: 16 amino acids. V lost 0 bases and J 4 bases, leaving 10 bases between the germline ends.

About this clone: This likely came from a read error, as a far larger clone is one base away. The V call is TRBV10-3, the J call TRBJ1-1; 8 bases are shared with TRBD1. Looked up from germline, CDR1 is ENHRY and CDR2 is SYGVKD. The CDR3 length is 14 residues. In nucleotides, the CDR3 is TGTGCCGTCAGTGGGGACAGGACGAACACTGAAGCTTTCTTT. Residues: CAVSGDRTNTEAFF.

Note on this clone: A far larger clone is just one base off, so this is likely a read error. The same CDR3 also results from other DNA sequences found in this sample. V is TRBV2 and J is TRBJ2-3; 8 positions match TRBD2. The CDR3 covers 18 residues. Per the germline V gene, CDR1 is SNHLY and CDR2 is FYNNEI. The CDR3 sequence is CASSGPTSGDSSTDTQYF. CDR3 DNA sequence: TGTGCCAGCAGTGGCCCTACTAGCGGAGACTCTAGCACTGATACGCAGTATTTT.

A remark on this clone: A far larger clone is one nucleotide away, so this likely arose from a read error. The gene calls are TRBV30 and TRBJ1-4; D gene ambiguous. The length of the CDR3 is 15 residues. Germline-derived CDR1 and CDR2 are GTSNPN and SVGIG (reference sequence). Trimming cost V 0 bases and J 2 bases, with 10 bases left between them. CDR3 sequence reads: CAWSVPGGTNEKLFF. The CDR3 DNA reads as TGTGCCTGGAGTGTACCGGGCGGGACTAATGAAAAACTGTTTTTT.

The DNA for the CDR3 is TGTGCCAGCAGCTTAGCTGCCAGGAACAATGAGCAGTTCTTC. Translation gives CASSLAARNNEQFF. The genes are TRBV7-8 and TRBJ2-1, with D unresolved. Germline lookup yields CDR1 SGHVS and CDR2 FQNEAQ. Trimming removed 0 bases at V and 5 bases at J, with 8 bases between. The CDR3 loop spans 14 amino acids.

V gene TRBV7-9 combines with J gene TRBJ1-5; 7 bases align to TRBD1. CDR3 length equals 15 residues. Per the germline V gene, CDR1 is SEHNR and CDR2 is FQNEAQ (reference sequence). With 3 bases clipped from V and 4 bases from J, the junction kept 6 bases outside the gene matches. In nucleotides, the CDR3 is TGTGCCAGCAGCTTTTACACAGGGGTAAATCAGCCCCAGCATTTT. This gives the protein CASSFYTGVNQPQHF.

The rearrangement uses TRBV30 and TRBJ1-2; D is undetermined. The CDR3 runs to 11 residues. The V gene's germline CDR1 is GTSNPN and CDR2 SVGIG (reference sequence). Trimming took 1 base from V and 4 from J, leaving 4 bases between them. As DNA, the CDR3 is TGTGCCTGGAGTGCAGGCTATGGCTACACCTTC. This codes for CAWSAGYGYTF.

The chain combines TRBV14 with TRBJ2-7, with TRBD2 matching over 9 bases. The CDR3 is made up of 15 amino acids. The trim removed 3 bases at V and 2 bases at J, leaving 5 bases unmatched. Germline CDR1 and CDR2: SGHDN and FVKESK. DNA of the CDR3: TGTGCCAGCAGCCACCCCGGGACTAGCACCTACGAGCAGTACTTC. Protein sequence: CASSHPGTSTYEQYF.

Comments on this clone: The same CDR3 arises from other DNA sequences in this sample as well. The rearrangement uses TRBV29-1 and TRBJ1-1; D is possibly TRBD1 (5 bases). The germline CDR1 and CDR2 sequences are SQVTM and ANQGSEA. The V gene lost 2 bases and the J gene lost 1 base, with 8 bases spanning the gap. The CDR3 is made up of 13 amino acids. The CDR3 bases are TGCAGCGTTGAAAACCAGGGGAACACTGAAGCTTTCTTT. Its protein product is CSVENQGNTEAFF.

The chain joins TRBV21-1 to TRBJ2-7; TRBD2, the D gene given by the table, was not confirmed from the DNA. TRBV21-1 corresponds to a pseudogene. The CDR3 contains 15 residues. DNA of the CDR3: TGTGCCAGCAGCAAAGCGCGTGGAGGGGCGTGCGAGCAGTACTTC. Its protein is CASSKARGGACEQYF.

The chain is built from TRBV11-2 and TRBJ2-1; 11 nucleotides agree with TRBD1. Germline V gene data show CDR1 as SGHAT and CDR2 as FQNNGV. This CDR3 comprises 18 residues. V dropped 4 bases and J dropped 8; count of bases not matched to a gene: 16. The CDR3 sequence is CASSYTRRWTGGWDEQFF. In nucleotides, the CDR3 is TGTGCCAGCAGCTACACCCGCAGATGGACAGGGGGCTGGGATGAGCAGTTCTTC.

This clone has only one observation. A single base is all that separates this from a far larger clone, so a read error is likely. The V gene is TRBV18, the J gene TRBJ1-4; 7 bases map to TRBD1. From germline, CDR1 is KGHSH and CDR2 LQKENI. The CDR3 is 15 residues long. In DNA, the CDR3 is TGTGCCAGCCCACCGCCGACAGGGCTGGATGAAAAACTGTTTTTT. Translating gives CASPPPTGLDEKLFF.

This clone was observed once. The rearrangement links TRBV7-8 to TRBJ2-2; no clear D gene. The CDR3 spans 14 residues. Trimming left V 6 bases short and J 7 bases short, with 15 bases between. CDR1 SGHVS and CDR2 FQNEAQ come from the germline V gene. The DNA of the CDR3 is TGTGCCAGCAGACCGTTTAACGAGATCGGGGAGCTGTTTTTT. Amino acids: CASRPFNEIGELFF.

The chain has TRBV27 and TRBJ1-6; possibly TRBD1 for D (5 bases). Germline V gene lookup returns CDR1 MNHEY and CDR2 SMNVEV (reference sequence). Trimming pared 7 bases from V and 8 bases from J, leaving 15 bases between. The CDR3 is made up of 14 amino acids. CDR3 sequence: CASTRGARDSPLHF. The CDR3 nucleotides are TGTGCCAGCACCCGCGGGGCGCGTGATTCACCCCTCCACTTT.